The source of this T cell receptor (beta chain) is a study of cytomegalovirus exposure and HLA in healthy donors. In this sample, this clone turned up a few times. Deletions cut 5 bases from V and 3 bases from J, with 11 bases between. The CDR3 contains 14 residues. CDR1 and CDR2 (germline): SGHVS, FQNEAQ. PCR involved 60 Vbeta and 13 Jbeta primers. The table came from immunoSEQ multiplex PCR; TCRdb's copy has only in-frame clones and leaves some out. The sample yields some 120,000 clones, about 74% seen once. Sequenced input: PBMCs. The rearrangement links TRBV7-8 to TRBJ1-5, with no clear D. The TCR was taken from a woman between 50 and 59 years old in good health and CMV-seropositive. CDR3 coding DNA: TGTGCCAGCAGCCCGCGGGCCATCAATCAGCCCCAGCATTTT. Its protein product is CASSPRAINQPQHF.